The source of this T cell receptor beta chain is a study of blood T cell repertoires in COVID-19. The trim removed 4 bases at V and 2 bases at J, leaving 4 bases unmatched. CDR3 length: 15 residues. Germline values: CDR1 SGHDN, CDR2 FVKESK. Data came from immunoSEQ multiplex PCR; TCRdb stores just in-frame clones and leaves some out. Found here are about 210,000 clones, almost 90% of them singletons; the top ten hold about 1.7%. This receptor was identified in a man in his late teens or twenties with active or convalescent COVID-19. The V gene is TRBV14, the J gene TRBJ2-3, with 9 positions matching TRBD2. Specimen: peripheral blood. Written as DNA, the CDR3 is TGTGCCAGCAGCCGTCTAGCGGGACTCACAGATACGCAGTATTTT. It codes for CASSRLAGLTDTQYF.